The entry that follows covers one T cell receptor (beta chain) sequence. What it recognizes is unknown. Naive CD45RA+ and memory CD45RO+ CD4+ or CD8+ T cells were FACS-sorted. The CDR3 has 16 residues. V was shortened by 1 base and J by 0 bases, with 13 bases between the two germline ends. Germline CDR1 is SQVTM and CDR2 is ANQGSEA. The assay was immunoSEQ multiplex PCR, and TCRdb's table has in-frame clones only and misses some. The sample yields under 35,000 clones, approximately 81% seen once. This sample is part of a study of regulatory dendritic cells for organ transplantation. Study-level findings and limits: Memory CD8+ clonal expansion seemed more limited with regulatory than mature dendritic cells.

The gene calls are TRBV29-1 and TRBJ1-3; unclear D gene. The sequencing input was naive CD8+ T cells from blood. Noted subset: CD45RA+ naive T cells. The receptor was isolated from a human donor in good health. The CDR3 DNA reads TGCAGCGTTGAAGGCGAGGACTGGAGCTCTGGAAACACCATATATTTT. This sequence encodes CSVEGEDWSSGNTIYF.